This T cell receptor (beta chain) derives from a study of a mutant IDH1 vaccine in newly diagnosed glioma. As for the study in general: Vaccination started 4-6 weeks after radiotherapy alone, or with temozolomide cycles.

Noted time point: week 5, during vaccination. Each dose delivered 300 ug of mutant IDH1 20-mer peptide subcutaneously with imiquimod. V gave up 6 bases and J gave up 5 bases, with 7 bases separating them. The germline gives CDR1 LNHDA, CDR2 SQIVND (reference sequence). This CDR3 has 12 residues. Concerning this clone itself: Its antigen is unidentified.

Findings and caveats of the study: Seemingly, pseudoprogression had no relation to changes in the top peripheral T cell clonotypes.

TCRdb keeps only in-frame clones here, not all; method: immunoSEQ multiplex PCR. The sample lists about 37,000 clones, around 85% occurring once. This sequence joins TRBV19 and TRBJ1-4; D uncertain. This TCR was recovered from a man aged 25-45 years with glioma. The material sequenced was PBMCs, taken from a glioma patient whose treatment included an IDH1 peptide vaccine. CDR3 nucleotide sequence: TGTGCCAGTAGCCCGGTAAATGAAAAACTGTTTTTT. Translated: CASSPVNEKLFF.